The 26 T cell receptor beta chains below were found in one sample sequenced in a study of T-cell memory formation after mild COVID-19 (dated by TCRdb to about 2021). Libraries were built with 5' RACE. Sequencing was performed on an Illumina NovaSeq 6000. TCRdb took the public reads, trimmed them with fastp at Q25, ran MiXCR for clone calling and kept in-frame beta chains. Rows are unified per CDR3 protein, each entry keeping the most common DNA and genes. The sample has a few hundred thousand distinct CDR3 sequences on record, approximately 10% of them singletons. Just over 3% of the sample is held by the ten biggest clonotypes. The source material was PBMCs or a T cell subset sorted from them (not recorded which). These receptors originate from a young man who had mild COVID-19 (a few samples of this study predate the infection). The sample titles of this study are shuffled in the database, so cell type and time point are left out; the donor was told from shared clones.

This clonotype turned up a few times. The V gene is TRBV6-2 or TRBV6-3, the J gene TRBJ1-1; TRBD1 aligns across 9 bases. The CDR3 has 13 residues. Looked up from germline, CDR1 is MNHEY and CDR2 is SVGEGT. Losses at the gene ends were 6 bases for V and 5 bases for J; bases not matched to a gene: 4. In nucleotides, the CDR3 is TGTGCCAGCAGGGGACAGGGTGGTACTGAAGCTTTCTTT. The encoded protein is CASRGQGGTEAFF.

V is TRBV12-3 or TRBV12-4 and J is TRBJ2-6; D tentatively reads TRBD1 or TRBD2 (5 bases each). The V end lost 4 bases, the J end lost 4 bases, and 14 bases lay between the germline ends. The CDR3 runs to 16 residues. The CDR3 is CASSSRDGSGANVLTF. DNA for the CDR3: TGTGCCAGCAGTTCCAGGGACGGGTCCGGGGCCAACGTCCTGACTTTC.

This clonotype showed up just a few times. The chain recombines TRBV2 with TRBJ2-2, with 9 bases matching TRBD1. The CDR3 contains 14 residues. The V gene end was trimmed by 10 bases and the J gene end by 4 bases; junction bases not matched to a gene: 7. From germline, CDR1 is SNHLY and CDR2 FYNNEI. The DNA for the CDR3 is TGTGCCACCCAGCGGGACAGGGTCACCGGGGAGCTGTTTTTT. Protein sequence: CATQRDRVTGELFF.

The DNA for the CDR3 is TGCAGCGTTTCGCCGACAGGGGGCACGAGAGAGACCCAGTACTTC. Encoded protein: CSVSPTGGTRETQYF. The chain is built from TRBV29-1 and TRBJ2-5; 10 bases are a match to TRBD1. The CDR3 has 15 amino acids. The germline V gene has CDR1 SQVTM and CDR2 ANQGSEA. V shed 5 bases and J 4 bases; nucleotides not matched to a gene: 10.

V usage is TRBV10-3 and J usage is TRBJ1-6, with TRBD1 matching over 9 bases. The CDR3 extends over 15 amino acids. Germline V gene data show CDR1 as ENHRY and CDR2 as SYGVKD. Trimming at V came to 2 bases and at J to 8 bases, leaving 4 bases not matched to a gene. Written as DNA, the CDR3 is TGTGCCATCAGTGAGGTGACAGGGGGGTATTCACCCCTCCACTTT. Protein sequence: CAISEVTGGYSPLHF.

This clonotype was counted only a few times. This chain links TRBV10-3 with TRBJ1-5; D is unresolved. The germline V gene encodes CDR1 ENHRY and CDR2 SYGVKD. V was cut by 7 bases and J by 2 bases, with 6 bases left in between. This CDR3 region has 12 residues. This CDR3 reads CAINGGNQPQHF. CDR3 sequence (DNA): TGTGCCATCAATGGGGGCAATCAGCCCCAGCATTTT.

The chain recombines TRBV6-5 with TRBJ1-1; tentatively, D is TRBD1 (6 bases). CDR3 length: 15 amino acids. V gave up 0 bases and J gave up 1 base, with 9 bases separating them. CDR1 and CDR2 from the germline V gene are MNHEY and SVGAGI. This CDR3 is CASSYSGGPNTEAFF. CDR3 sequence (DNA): TGTGCCAGCAGTTACTCGGGGGGGCCGAACACTGAAGCTTTCTTT.

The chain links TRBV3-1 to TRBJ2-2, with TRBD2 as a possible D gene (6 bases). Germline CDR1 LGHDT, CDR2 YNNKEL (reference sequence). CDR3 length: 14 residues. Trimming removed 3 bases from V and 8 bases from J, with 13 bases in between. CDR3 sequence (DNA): TGTGCCAGCAGCCAGGCGGGGATTGTAGGGGAGCTGTTTTTT. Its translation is CASSQAGIVGELFF.

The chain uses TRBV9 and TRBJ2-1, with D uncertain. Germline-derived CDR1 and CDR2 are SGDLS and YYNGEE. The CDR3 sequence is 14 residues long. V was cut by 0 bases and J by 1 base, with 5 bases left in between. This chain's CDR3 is CASSVASSYNEQFF. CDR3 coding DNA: TGTGCCAGCAGCGTAGCCAGTTCCTACAATGAGCAGTTCTTC.

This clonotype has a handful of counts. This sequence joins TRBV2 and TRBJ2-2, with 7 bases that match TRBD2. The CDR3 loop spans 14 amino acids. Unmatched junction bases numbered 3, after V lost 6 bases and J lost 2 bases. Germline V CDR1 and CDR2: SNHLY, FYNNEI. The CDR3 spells CASRAGINTGELFF. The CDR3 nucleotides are TGTGCCAGCAGAGCGGGGATTAACACCGGGGAGCTGTTTTTT.

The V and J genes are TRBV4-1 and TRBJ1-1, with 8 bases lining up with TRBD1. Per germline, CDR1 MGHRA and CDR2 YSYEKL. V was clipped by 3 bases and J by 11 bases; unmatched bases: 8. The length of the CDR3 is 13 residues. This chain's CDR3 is CASSQLPGGSAFF. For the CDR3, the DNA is TGCGCCAGCAGCCAGCTCCCAGGGGGCTCGGCTTTCTTT.

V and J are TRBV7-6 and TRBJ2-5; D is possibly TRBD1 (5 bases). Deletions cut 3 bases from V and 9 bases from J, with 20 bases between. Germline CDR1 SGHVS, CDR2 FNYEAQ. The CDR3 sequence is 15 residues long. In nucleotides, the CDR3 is TGTGCCAGCAGCTTCGAAACCACGACAGCCAGGGCCCAGTACTTC. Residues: CASSFETTTARAQYF.

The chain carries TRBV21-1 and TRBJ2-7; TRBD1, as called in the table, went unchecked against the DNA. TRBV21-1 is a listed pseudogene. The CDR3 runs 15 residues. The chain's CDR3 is CASRKDRGGRCEQYV. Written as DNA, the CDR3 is TGTGCCAGCAGAAAAGACCGCGGGGGTAGGTGCGAGCAGTACGTC.

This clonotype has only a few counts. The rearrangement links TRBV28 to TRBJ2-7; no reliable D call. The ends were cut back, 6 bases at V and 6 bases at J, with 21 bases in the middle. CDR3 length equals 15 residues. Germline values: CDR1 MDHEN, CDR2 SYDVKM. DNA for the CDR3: TGTGCCAGCAGCCCCCTCGGCGCGAGGTACGGCGAGCAGTACGTC. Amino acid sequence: CASSPLGARYGEQYV.

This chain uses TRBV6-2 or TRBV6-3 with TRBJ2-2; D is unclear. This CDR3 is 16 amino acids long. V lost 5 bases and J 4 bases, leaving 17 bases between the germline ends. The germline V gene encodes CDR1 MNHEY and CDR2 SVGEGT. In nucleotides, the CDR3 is TGTGCCAGCAGTACACTGTGGGTAGTCGGCACCGGGGAGCTGTTTTTT. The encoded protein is CASSTLWVVGTGELFF.

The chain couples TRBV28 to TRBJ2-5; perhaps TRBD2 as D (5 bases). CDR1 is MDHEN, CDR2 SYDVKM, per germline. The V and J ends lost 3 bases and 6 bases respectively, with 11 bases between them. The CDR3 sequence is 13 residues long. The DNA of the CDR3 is TGTGCCAGCAGTTTCACTAGTGTAAAGACCCAGTACTTC. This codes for CASSFTSVKTQYF.

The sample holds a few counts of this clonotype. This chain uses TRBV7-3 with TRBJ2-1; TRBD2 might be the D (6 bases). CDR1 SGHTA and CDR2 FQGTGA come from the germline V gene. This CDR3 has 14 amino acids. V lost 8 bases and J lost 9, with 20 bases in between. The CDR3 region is CASGRGGVGGEQFF. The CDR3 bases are TGTGCCAGCGGCCGGGGCGGGGTTGGAGGTGAGCAGTTCTTC.

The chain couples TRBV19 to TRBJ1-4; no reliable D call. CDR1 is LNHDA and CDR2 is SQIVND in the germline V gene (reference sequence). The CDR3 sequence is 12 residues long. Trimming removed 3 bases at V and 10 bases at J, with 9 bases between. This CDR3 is CASSIYLGKLFF. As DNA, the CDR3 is TGTGCCAGTAGTATTTATTTGGGAAAACTGTTTTTT.

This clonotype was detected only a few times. The CDR3 coding sequence is TGTGCCAGCAGCTCTAATGCCGGGATGACCCAGTACTTC. Amino acids: CASSSNAGMTQYF. V is TRBV7-8 and J is TRBJ2-5; possible D gene TRBD2, 5 bases. With 4 bases removed from V and 7 bases from J, the gap between germline ends came to 13 bases. This CDR3 spans 13 amino acids. In germline, CDR1 is SGHVS, CDR2 FQNEAQ.

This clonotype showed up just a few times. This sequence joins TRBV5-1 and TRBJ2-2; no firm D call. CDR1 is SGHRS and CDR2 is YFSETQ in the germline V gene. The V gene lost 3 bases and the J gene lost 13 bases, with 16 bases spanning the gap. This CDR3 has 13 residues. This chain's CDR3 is CASSWSRELGLFF. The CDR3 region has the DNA TGCGCCAGCAGCTGGAGCCGAGAGCTAGGGCTGTTTTTT.

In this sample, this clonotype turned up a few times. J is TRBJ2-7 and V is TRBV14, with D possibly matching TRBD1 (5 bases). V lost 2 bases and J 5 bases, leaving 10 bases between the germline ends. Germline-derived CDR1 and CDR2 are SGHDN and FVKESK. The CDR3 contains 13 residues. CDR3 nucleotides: TGTGCCAGCAGCCAACAGGGTCTCCACGAGCAGTACTTC. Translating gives CASSQQGLHEQYF.

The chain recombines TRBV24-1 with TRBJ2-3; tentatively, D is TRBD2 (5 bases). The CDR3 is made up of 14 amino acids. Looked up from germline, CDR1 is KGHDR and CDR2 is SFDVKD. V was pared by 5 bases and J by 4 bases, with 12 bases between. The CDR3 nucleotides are TGTGCCACCAGTGCAGCTAGCAGTTCAGATACGCAGTATTTT. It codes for CATSAASSSDTQYF.

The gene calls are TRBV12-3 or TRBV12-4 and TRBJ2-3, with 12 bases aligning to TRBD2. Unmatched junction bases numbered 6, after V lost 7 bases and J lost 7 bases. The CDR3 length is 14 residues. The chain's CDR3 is CASTPSGGAYTQYF. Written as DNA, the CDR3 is TGTGCCAGCACCCCTAGCGGGGGGGCGTATACGCAGTATTTT.

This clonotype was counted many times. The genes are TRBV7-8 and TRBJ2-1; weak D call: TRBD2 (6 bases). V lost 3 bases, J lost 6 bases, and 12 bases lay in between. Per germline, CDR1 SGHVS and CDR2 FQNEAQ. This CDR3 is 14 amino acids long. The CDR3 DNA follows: TGTGCCAGCAGCTTCGTCCCGCGGGGCAATGAGCAGTTCTTC. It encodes CASSFVPRGNEQFF.

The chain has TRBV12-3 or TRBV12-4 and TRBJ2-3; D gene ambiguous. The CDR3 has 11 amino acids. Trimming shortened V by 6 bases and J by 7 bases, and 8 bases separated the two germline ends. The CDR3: CASSPAHTQYF. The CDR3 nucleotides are TGTGCCAGCAGCCCCGCGCATACGCAGTATTTT.

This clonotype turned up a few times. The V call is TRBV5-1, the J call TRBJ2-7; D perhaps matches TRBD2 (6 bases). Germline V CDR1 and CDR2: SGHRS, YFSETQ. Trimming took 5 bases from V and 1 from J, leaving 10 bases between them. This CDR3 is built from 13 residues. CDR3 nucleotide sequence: TGCGCCAGCAGGTCGGGACTTTCCTACGAGCAGTACTTC. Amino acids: CASRSGLSYEQYF.